This T cell receptor (beta chain) was sequenced for a study of blood T cell repertoires in COVID-19. Study in general: COVID-19 samples, acute and convalescent, were from the United States, Italy and Spain.

Germline V CDR1 and CDR2: MNHEY, SVGAGI. Trimming at V came to 6 bases and at J to 6 bases, leaving 4 bases not matched to a gene. This CDR3 spans 13 amino acids. Authors' processing steps: The assay estimated nucleated cells by amplifying reference gene primers. TCRdb's table, derived via immunoSEQ multiplex PCR, lists solely in-frame clones and lacks some. V, J and clone size are taken as reported in that table, and D and trimming were inferred from the DNA itself. The data show hundreds of thousands of clones, about 84% seen once. Input material: PBMCs or T cells enriched from blood (not recorded which). This clonotype was obtained from a woman aged 40 to 50 with acute COVID-19. The V call is TRBV6-5, the J call TRBJ1-5, with 8 bases that match TRBD1. The DNA for the CDR3 is TGTGCCAGCAGACCGGACAGGGTTCAGCCCCAGCATTTT. It is translated as CASRPDRVQPQHF.